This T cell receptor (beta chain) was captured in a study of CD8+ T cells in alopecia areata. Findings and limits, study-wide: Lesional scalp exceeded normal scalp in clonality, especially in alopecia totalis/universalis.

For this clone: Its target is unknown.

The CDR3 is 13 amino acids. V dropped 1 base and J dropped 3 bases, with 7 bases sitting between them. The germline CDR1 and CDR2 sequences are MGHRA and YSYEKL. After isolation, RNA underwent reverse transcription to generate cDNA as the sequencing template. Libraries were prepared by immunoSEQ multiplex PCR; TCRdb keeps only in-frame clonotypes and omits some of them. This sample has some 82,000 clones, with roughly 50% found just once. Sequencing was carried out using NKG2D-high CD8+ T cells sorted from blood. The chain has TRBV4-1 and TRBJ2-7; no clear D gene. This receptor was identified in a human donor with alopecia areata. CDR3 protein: CASSQGLGYEQYF. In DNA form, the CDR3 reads TGCGCCAGCAGCCAAGGGCTGGGCTACGAGCAGTACTTC.